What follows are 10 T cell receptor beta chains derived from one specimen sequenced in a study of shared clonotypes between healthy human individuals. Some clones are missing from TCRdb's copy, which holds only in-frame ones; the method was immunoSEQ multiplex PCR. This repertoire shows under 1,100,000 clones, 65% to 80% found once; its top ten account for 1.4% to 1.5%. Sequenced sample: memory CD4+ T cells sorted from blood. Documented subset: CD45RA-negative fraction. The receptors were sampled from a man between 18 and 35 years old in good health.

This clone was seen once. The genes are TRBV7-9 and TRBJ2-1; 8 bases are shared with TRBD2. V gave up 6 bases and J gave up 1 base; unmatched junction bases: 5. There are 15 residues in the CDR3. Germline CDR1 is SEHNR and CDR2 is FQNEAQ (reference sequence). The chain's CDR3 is CASRREGPSYNEQFF. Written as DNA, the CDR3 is TGTGCCAGCAGACGGGAGGGGCCATCCTACAATGAGCAGTTCTTC. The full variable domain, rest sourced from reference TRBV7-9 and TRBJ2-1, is DTGVSQNPRHKITKRGQNVTFRCDPISEHNRLYWYRQTLGQGPEFLTYFQNEAQLEKSRLLSDRFSAERPKGSFSTLEIQRTEQGDSAMYLCASRREGPSYNEQFFGPGTRLTVL.

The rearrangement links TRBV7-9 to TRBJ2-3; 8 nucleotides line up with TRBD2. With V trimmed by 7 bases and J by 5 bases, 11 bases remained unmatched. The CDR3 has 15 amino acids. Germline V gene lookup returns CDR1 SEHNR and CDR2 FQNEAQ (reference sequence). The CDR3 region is CASIPGGGYEDTQYF. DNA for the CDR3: TGTGCCAGCATCCCGGGAGGGGGTTACGAAGATACGCAGTATTTT.

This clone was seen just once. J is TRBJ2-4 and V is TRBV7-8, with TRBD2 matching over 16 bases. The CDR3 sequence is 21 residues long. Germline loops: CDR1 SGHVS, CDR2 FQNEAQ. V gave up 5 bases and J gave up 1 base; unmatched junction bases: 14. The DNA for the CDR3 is TGTGCCAGCAGCCAGATCCGAGGGGGACTAGCGGGAGGGGTGGCCAAAAACATTCAGTACTTC. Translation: CASSQIRGGLAGGVAKNIQYF.

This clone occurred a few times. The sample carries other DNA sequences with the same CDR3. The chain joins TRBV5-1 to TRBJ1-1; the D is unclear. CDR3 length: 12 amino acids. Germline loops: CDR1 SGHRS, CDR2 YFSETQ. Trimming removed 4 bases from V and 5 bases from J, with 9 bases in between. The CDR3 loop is CASSQDGTEAFF. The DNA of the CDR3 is TGCGCCAGCAGCCAGGACGGGACTGAAGCTTTCTTT.

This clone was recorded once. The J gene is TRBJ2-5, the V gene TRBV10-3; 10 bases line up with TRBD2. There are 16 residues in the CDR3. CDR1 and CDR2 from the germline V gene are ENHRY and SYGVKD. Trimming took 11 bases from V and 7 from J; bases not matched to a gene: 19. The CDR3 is CASGGLAGGVRGTQYF. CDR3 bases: TGTGCCTCGGGGGGATTAGCGGGAGGCGTAAGAGGGACCCAGTACTTC.

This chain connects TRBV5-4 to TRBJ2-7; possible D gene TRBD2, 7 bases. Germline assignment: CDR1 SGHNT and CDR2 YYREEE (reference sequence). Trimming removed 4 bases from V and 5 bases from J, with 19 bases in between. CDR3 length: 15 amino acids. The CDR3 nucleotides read TGTGCCAGCAGCCTTATGCTGGGGGGGCTGGACGAGCAGTACTTC. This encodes CASSLMLGGLDEQYF. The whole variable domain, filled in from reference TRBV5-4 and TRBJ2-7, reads ETGVTQSPTHLIKTRGQQVTLRCSSQSGHNTVSWYQQALGQGPQFIFQYYREEENGRGNFPPRFSGLQFPNYSSELNVNALELDDSALYLCASSLMLGGLDEQYFGPGTRLTVT.

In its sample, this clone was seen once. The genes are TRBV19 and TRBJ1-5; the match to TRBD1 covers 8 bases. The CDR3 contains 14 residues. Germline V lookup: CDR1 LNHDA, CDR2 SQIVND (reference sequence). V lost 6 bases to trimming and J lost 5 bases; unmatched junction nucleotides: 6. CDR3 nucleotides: TGTGCCAGTAGACAGACAGGGGAGTATCAGCCCCAGCATTTT. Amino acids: CASRQTGEYQPQHF.

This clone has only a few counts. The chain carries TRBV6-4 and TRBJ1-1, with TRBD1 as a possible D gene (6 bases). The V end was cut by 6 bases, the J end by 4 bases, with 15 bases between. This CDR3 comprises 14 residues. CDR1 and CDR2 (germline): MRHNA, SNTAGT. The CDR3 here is CASSEQGGGTEAFF. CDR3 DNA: TGTGCCAGCAGCGAACAGGGAGGCGGCACTGAAGCTTTCTTT.

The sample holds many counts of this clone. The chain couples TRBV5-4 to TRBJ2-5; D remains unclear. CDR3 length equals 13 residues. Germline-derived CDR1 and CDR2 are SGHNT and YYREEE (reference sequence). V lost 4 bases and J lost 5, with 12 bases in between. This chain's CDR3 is CASSGAIAETQYF. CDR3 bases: TGTGCCAGCAGCGGAGCTATCGCGGAGACCCAGTACTTC.

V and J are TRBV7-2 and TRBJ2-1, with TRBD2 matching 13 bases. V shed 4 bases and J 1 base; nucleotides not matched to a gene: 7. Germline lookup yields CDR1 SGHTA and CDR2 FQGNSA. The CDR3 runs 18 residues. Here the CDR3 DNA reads TGTGCCAGCAGCTCCGGACTAGCGGGAGTTTCGTCCTACAATGAGCAGTTCTTC. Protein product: CASSSGLAGVSSYNEQFF.